Below are 32 T cell receptor beta chains sequenced from a single sample in a study of control samples from healthy donors and cancer patients. Generated by immunoSEQ multiplex PCR, the TCRdb table keeps only in-frame clones and is missing some. The repertoire includes about 150,000 clones, around 92% of them detected once, and approximately 2.9% sits in the top ten. The sequencing sample was made of blood. Receptors were obtained from a young man in good health.

The chain uses TRBV4-1 and TRBJ2-7; D may be TRBD2 (8 bases). Looked up from germline, CDR1 is MGHRA and CDR2 is YSYEKL. This CDR3 has 14 amino acids. V was shortened by 1 base and J by 9 bases, with 16 bases between the two germline ends. The CDR3 region has the DNA TGCGCCAGCAGCCAAGGACAGGGTGCGGGAGGGCAGTACTTC. Its translation is CASSQGQGAGGQYF.

This clone appeared a single time. This chain uses TRBV7-2 with TRBJ1-2, with a possible D match to TRBD1 (6 bases). Germline assignment: CDR1 SGHTA and CDR2 FQGNSA. Trimming took 1 base from V and 4 from J, leaving 13 bases between them. This CDR3 has 15 residues. The CDR3 coding sequence is TGTGCCAGCAGCTTAGAACCACAGGGCGGCTATGGCTACACCTTC. Translation: CASSLEPQGGYGYTF.

This chain connects TRBV19 to TRBJ1-2; the D is unclear. The CDR3 spans 12 residues. Deletions cut 5 bases from V and 4 bases from J, with 8 bases between. Germline V gene lookup returns CDR1 LNHDA and CDR2 SQIVND (reference sequence). In nucleotides, the CDR3 is TGTGCCAGTAGTCCCGACTCCTATGGCTACACCTTC. Protein sequence: CASSPDSYGYTF. Combining the CDR3 with reference TRBV19 and TRBJ1-2 gives the whole variable domain DGGITQSPKYLFRKEGQNVTLSCEQNLNHDAMYWYRQDPGQGLRLIYYSQIVNDFQKGDIAEGYSVSREKKESFPLTVTSAQKNPTAFYLCASSPDSYGYTFGSGTRLTVV.

This clone occurred once. The rearrangement links TRBV5-4 to TRBJ2-5; D is perhaps TRBD1 (6 bases). The CDR3 covers 15 residues. Germline CDR1 is SGHNT and CDR2 is YYREEE (reference sequence). V lost 3 bases and J 3 bases, leaving 15 bases between the germline ends. Here the CDR3 DNA reads TGTGCCAGCAGCTCCGGGACATCAAGGGAAGAGACCCAGTACTTC. The encoded protein is CASSSGTSREETQYF. The complete variable domain, with remaining parts taken from reference TRBV5-4 and TRBJ2-5, reads ETGVTQSPTHLIKTRGQQVTLRCSSQSGHNTVSWYQQALGQGPQFIFQYYREEENGRGNFPPRFSGLQFPNYSSELNVNALELDDSALYLCASSSGTSREETQYFGPGTRLLVL.

V and J are TRBV4-1 and TRBJ2-2, with D maybe TRBD2 (6 bases). This CDR3 has 17 residues. Germline V gene sequence: CDR1 MGHRA, CDR2 YSYEKL. Between the trimmed V and J ends, which lost 4 bases and 4 bases, there was a span of 19 bases. CDR3 in amino acids: CASSPAWGTESTGELFF. The DNA for the CDR3 is TGCGCCAGCAGCCCCGCATGGGGGACTGAGTCCACCGGGGAGCTGTTTTTT.

V gene TRBV7-9 combines with J gene TRBJ1-2; no reliable D call. From germline, CDR1 is SEHNR and CDR2 FQNEAQ (reference sequence). CDR3 length equals 16 residues. V shed 5 bases and J shed 2 bases, with 18 bases lying between them. The CDR3 region is CASSGMSRERNYGYTF. For the CDR3, the DNA is TGTGCCAGCAGCGGAATGAGTAGGGAACGGAACTATGGCTACACCTTC.

J is TRBJ1-2 and V is TRBV25-1; TRBD1 agrees at 7 bases. Germline-derived CDR1 and CDR2 are MGHDK and SYGVNS. The CDR3 covers 14 residues. Trimming at V came to 6 bases and at J to 3 bases, leaving 7 bases not matched to a gene. CDR3 DNA: TGTGCCAGCAGCGACAAAGACAGGGACTATGGCTACACCTTC. This encodes CASSDKDRDYGYTF.

This chain links TRBV21-1 with TRBJ1-1; the table's D call, TRBD1, was not checked against the DNA. TRBV21-1 is assigned pseudogene status. This CDR3 has 15 residues. The chain's CDR3 is CASNPGQADDTEAFF. Here the CDR3 DNA reads TGTGCCAGCAATCCGGGACAGGCGGATGACACTGAAGCTTTCTTT.

The chain recombines TRBV7-8 with TRBJ2-3, with a weak D call TRBD2 (7 bases). The V end was cut by 1 base, the J end by 6 bases, with 14 bases between. CDR3 size: 15 residues. Germline lookup yields CDR1 SGHVS and CDR2 FQNEAQ. CDR3 bases: TGTGCCAGCAGCTTAGTAGGGGGGGGGCCGGATACGCAGTATTTT. It codes for CASSLVGGGPDTQYF.

This clone was recorded many times. This chain connects TRBV5-1 to TRBJ1-6; D call uncertain. This CDR3 is built from 14 residues. Trimming cost V 5 bases and J 6 bases, with 12 bases left between them. CDR1 and CDR2 from the germline V gene are SGHRS and YFSETQ. This CDR3 is CASRRGASNSPLHF. The CDR3 DNA follows: TGCGCCAGCAGACGGGGTGCTTCTAATTCACCCCTCCACTTT.

The chain uses TRBV13 and TRBJ1-2; D remains ambiguous. This CDR3 contains 14 residues. The germline V gene has CDR1 PRHDT and CDR2 FYEKMQ (reference sequence). V was shortened by 3 bases and J by 7 bases, with 15 bases between the two germline ends. CDR3: CASSFDNRVGGYTF. CDR3 DNA: TGTGCCAGCAGCTTTGACAATCGGGTTGGTGGCTACACCTTC.

This CDR3 is CASSLDGGAGAFF. CDR3 coding DNA: TGTGCCAGCAGCTTAGATGGGGGGGCTGGAGCTTTCTTT. The rearrangement joins TRBV11-2 to TRBJ1-1; weak D call: TRBD1 (6 bases). Trimming took 0 bases from V and 10 from J, leaving 12 bases between them. The CDR3 sequence is 13 residues long. Per germline, CDR1 SGHAT and CDR2 FQNNGV. Supplemented by reference TRBV11-2 and TRBJ1-1, the full variable domain reads EAGVAQSPRYKIIEKRQSVAFWCNPISGHATLYWYQQILGQGPKLLIQFQNNGVVDDSQLPKDRFSAERLKGVDSTLKIQPAKLEDSAVYLCASSLDGGAGAFFGQGTRLTVV.

This chain connects TRBV15 to TRBJ1-3; possible D gene TRBD1, 5 bases. The CDR3 covers 16 residues. Trimming left V 0 bases short and J 3 bases short, with 12 bases between. From germline, CDR1 is LNHNV and CDR2 YYDKDF (reference sequence). Here the CDR3 DNA reads TGTGCCACCAGCAGAGAAAGGGGTTGGAATGGAAACACCATATATTTT. As protein: CATSRERGWNGNTIYF.

V is TRBV18 and J is TRBJ1-2; 7 bases map to TRBD1. After removal of 3 bases from V and 8 bases from J, the junction contained 3 bases not matched to a gene. This CDR3 region has 12 residues. The germline CDR1 and CDR2 sequences are KGHSH and LQKENI. The CDR3 protein is CASSPDRLGYTF. CDR3 coding DNA: TGTGCCAGCTCACCGGACAGGCTGGGCTACACCTTC.

The CDR3 loop reads CATWTGGSQPQHF. The CDR3, as DNA: TGTGCCACCTGGACAGGGGGAAGTCAGCCCCAGCATTTT. The chain carries TRBV19 and TRBJ1-5, with TRBD1 matching over 10 bases. The CDR3 totals 13 residues. V shed 10 bases and J 6 bases; nucleotides not matched to a gene: 6. The germline CDR1 and CDR2 sequences are LNHDA and SQIVND (reference sequence).

The chain carries TRBV7-9 and TRBJ2-3; 7 nucleotides align to TRBD2. The CDR3 runs 14 residues. From germline, CDR1 is SEHNR and CDR2 FQNEAQ (reference sequence). The trim removed 5 bases at V and 5 bases at J, leaving 7 bases unmatched. The CDR3 DNA is TGTGCCAGCAGCGAACAGCGGGGTCTAGATACGCAGTATTTT. This translates into CASSEQRGLDTQYF.

V and J are TRBV12-3 or TRBV12-4 and TRBJ1-5; D call uncertain. CDR3 length: 13 residues. The V end was cut by 3 bases, the J end by 4 bases, with 7 bases between. For the CDR3, the DNA is TGTGCCAGCAGTTTGGAGAATAATCAGCCCCAGCATTTT. Its translation is CASSLENNQPQHF.

The chain joins TRBV5-1 to TRBJ1-1, with D unclear. In germline, CDR1 is SGHRS, CDR2 YFSETQ. The CDR3 runs to 14 residues. With 2 bases removed from V and 4 bases from J, the gap between germline ends came to 12 bases. The CDR3 loop reads CASSFGSLGTEAFF. The CDR3 DNA sequence: TGCGCCAGCAGCTTCGGTAGTTTAGGCACTGAAGCTTTCTTT.

The chain links TRBV19 to TRBJ2-5; a possible D gene is TRBD1 (7 bases). The V and J ends lost 3 bases and 4 bases respectively, with 18 bases between them. The CDR3 has 16 residues. Germline-derived CDR1 and CDR2 are LNHDA and SQIVND (reference sequence). CDR3 amino acids: CASSIREAGGGETQYF. CDR3 in DNA: TGTGCCAGTAGTATTAGAGAGGCAGGGGGAGGAGAGACCCAGTACTTC.

The chain couples TRBV5-1 to TRBJ1-1; D remains unclear. Trimming pared 1 base from V and 1 base from J, leaving 5 bases between. In germline, CDR1 is SGHRS, CDR2 YFSETQ. This CDR3 region has 13 residues. In DNA form, the CDR3 reads TGCGCCAGCAGCTTGAAACGGAACACTGAAGCTTTCTTT. Translation: CASSLKRNTEAFF. Full variable domain (remainder filled in from reference TRBV5-1 and TRBJ1-1): KAGVTQTPRYLIKTRGQQVTLSCSPISGHRSVSWYQQTPGQGLQFLFEYFSETQRNKGNFPGRFSGRQFSNSRSEMNVSTLELGDSALYLCASSLKRNTEAFFGQGTRLTVV.

This clone came up once. This chain links TRBV13 with TRBJ2-2; D is ambiguous. This CDR3 is built from 14 residues. V dropped 5 bases and J dropped 5 bases, with 12 bases sitting between them. Looked up from germline, CDR1 is PRHDT and CDR2 is FYEKMQ (reference sequence). The CDR3, as DNA: TGTGCCAGCAGCCACCGGGCCCGAACCGGGGAGCTGTTTTTT. Translating it yields CASSHRARTGELFF. Full variable domain (outside the CDR3, taken from reference TRBV13 and TRBJ2-2): AAGVIQSPRHLIKEKRETATLKCYPIPRHDTVYWYQQGPGQDPQFLISFYEKMQSDKGSIPDRFSAQQFSDYHSELNMSSLELGDSALYFCASSHRARTGELFFGEGSRLTVL.

The chain links TRBV19 to TRBJ1-5, with a weak D call TRBD1 (6 bases). The CDR3 spans 14 residues. From germline, CDR1 is LNHDA and CDR2 SQIVND (reference sequence). V was clipped by 3 bases and J by 3 bases, with 9 bases between them. In DNA, the CDR3 is TGTGCCAGTAGTATTGGGGGGGCCAATCAGCCCCAGCATTTT. This encodes CASSIGGANQPQHF.

The gene calls are TRBV28 and TRBJ2-7, with 8 bases lining up with TRBD1. This CDR3 region has 15 residues. V gave up 1 base and J gave up 0 bases; unmatched junction bases: 2. CDR1 and CDR2 (germline): MDHEN, SYDVKM. The CDR3 nucleotides are TGTGCCAGCAGTTTATCAGGGGGCCTCTCCTACGAGCAGTACTTC. Protein: CASSLSGGLSYEQYF.

Turning to this clone: This specimen includes other DNA sequences encoding the same CDR3. V usage is TRBV6-1 and J usage is TRBJ1-2; TRBD1 might be the D (6 bases). The CDR3 loop spans 13 amino acids. The germline gives CDR1 MNHNS, CDR2 SASEGT. With 1 base removed from V and 3 bases from J, the gap between germline ends came to 6 bases. The DNA of the CDR3 is TGTGCCAGCAGTGAAGGACAGGACTATGGCTACACCTTC. Translated, it gives CASSEGQDYGYTF.

The V call is TRBV6-5, the J call TRBJ1-6, with D unresolved. This CDR3 has 14 residues. The V end was cut by 10 bases, the J end by 5 bases, with 15 bases between. Germline assignment: CDR1 MNHEY and CDR2 SVGAGI. The CDR3 DNA reads TGTGCCACCCAGGAGGAGGAGAATAATTCACCCCTCCACTTT. As protein: CATQEEENNSPLHF.

This sequence joins TRBV7-9 and TRBJ1-1, with D hard to call. The germline V gene has CDR1 SEHNR and CDR2 FQNEAQ (reference sequence). The CDR3 consists of 15 residues. The germline V and J ends were trimmed by 4 bases and 4 bases, with 16 bases remaining between them. The CDR3 here is CASSSTDVQTTEAFF. Written as DNA, the CDR3 is TGTGCCAGCAGCTCTACTGATGTACAGACCACTGAAGCTTTCTTT.

The V gene is TRBV5-8, the J gene TRBJ2-3; 10 nucleotides match TRBD1. The CDR3 spans 15 residues. Looked up from germline, CDR1 is SGHTS and CDR2 is YDEGEE. The V segment lost 4 bases and the J segment 4 bases; nucleotides outside the gene matches: 6. CDR3 DNA sequence: TGTGCCAGCAGCCAACCGGGACAGGGGCCAGATACGCAGTATTTT. Its protein is CASSQPGQGPDTQYF. Variable domain in full (rest from reference TRBV5-8 and TRBJ2-3): EAGVTQSPTHLIKTRGQQATLRCSPISGHTSVYWYQQALGLGLQFLLWYDEGEERNRGNFPPRFSGRQFPNYSSELNVNALELEDSALYLCASSQPGQGPDTQYFGPGTRLTVL.

This clone was seen once. The CDR3 bases are TGTGCCAGCAGCTTGGGGGGCAGCGTAGTCTATGGCTACACCTTC. Its translation is CASSLGGSVVYGYTF. This chain uses TRBV7-9 with TRBJ1-2; possibly TRBD1 for D (6 bases). Germline V gene data show CDR1 as SEHNR and CDR2 as FQNEAQ (reference sequence). The CDR3 totals 15 residues. Trimming took 3 bases from V and 4 from J, leaving 15 bases between them.

This clone showed up just once. V is TRBV27 and J is TRBJ2-7; 11 bases align to TRBD2. The length of the CDR3 is 15 residues. Trimming at V came to 2 bases and at J to 3 bases, leaving 3 bases not matched to a gene. Germline-derived CDR1 and CDR2 are MNHEY and SMNVEV (reference sequence). The CDR3 region is CASSLELAGDYEQYF. DNA of the CDR3: TGTGCCAGCAGTTTAGAACTAGCGGGGGACTACGAGCAGTACTTC.

The V and J genes are TRBV19 and TRBJ2-1; 9 bases are a match to TRBD2. The CDR3 has 18 amino acids. From germline, CDR1 is LNHDA and CDR2 SQIVND (reference sequence). The ends lost 6 bases at V and 5 bases at J; junction bases unmatched: 17. As DNA, the CDR3 is TGTGCCAGTAGACCCATCTCCTTGCGGGGGGGATATAACAATGAGCAGTTCTTC. Translation: CASRPISLRGGYNNEQFF.

The V gene is TRBV28, the J gene TRBJ2-5, with a possible D match to TRBD1 (6 bases). Trimming removed 3 bases at V and 5 bases at J, with 10 bases between. CDR1 is MDHEN and CDR2 is SYDVKM in the germline V gene. CDR3 length equals 13 residues. CDR3 region: CASSFRGRETQYF. The CDR3 coding sequence is TGTGCCAGCAGTTTCAGGGGAAGGGAGACCCAGTACTTC.

The chain employs TRBV29-1 and TRBJ1-1; D is perhaps TRBD1 (5 bases). Between the trimmed V and J ends, which lost 4 bases and 5 bases, there was a span of 14 bases. From germline, CDR1 is SQVTM and CDR2 ANQGSEA. The CDR3 is 13 amino acids. The CDR3 is CSVGQGRLTEAFF. The CDR3 DNA reads TGCAGCGTTGGTCAGGGAAGGTTGACTGAAGCTTTCTTT.